This TCR beta chain was recorded in a study of T cell responses to AZD1222 COVID-19 vaccine. Some clones are missing from TCRdb's copy, which holds only in-frame ones; the method was immunoSEQ multiplex PCR. The table shows some 91,000 clones, with about nine tenths occurring only once. This CDR3 has 17 amino acids. Germline CDR1 reads SGHTA; CDR2 reads FQGNSA. J was trimmed by 4 bases and V by 2 bases; bases with no gene match: 4. This receptor was obtained from an adult in good health. Sequencing was performed on peripheral blood, taken on day 0 of AZD1222 vaccination. This chain uses TRBV7-2 with TRBJ2-2; 13 positions match TRBD2. The CDR3 region is CASSLRLAGGGTGELFF. The DNA for the CDR3 is TGTGCCAGCAGCTTAAGACTAGCGGGGGGAGGCACCGGGGAGCTGTTTTTT. Variable domain in full (rest from reference TRBV7-2 and TRBJ2-2): GAGVSQSPSNKVTEKGKDVELRCDPISGHTALYWYRQSLGQGLEFLIYFQGNSAPDKSGLPSDRFSAERTGGSVSTLTIQRTQQEDSAVYLCASSLRLAGGGTGELFFGEGSRLTVL.